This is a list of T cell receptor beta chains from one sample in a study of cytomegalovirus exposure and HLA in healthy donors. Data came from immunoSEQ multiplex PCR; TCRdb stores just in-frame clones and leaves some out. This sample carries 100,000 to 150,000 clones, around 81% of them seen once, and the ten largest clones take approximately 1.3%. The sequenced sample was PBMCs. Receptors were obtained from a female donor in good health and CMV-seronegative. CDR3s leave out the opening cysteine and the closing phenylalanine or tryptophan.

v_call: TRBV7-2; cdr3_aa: ASSTWDRKNIQY
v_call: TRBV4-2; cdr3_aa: ASSQDLAREVPYEQY
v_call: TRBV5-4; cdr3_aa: ASSSFPGQAEETQY
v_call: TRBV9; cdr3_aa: ASSVGSRGDHSTEAF
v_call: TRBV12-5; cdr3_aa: ASGLALAGDFTDTQY
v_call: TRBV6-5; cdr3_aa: ASSFGTVTNTEAF
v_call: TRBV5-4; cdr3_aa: ATKGDTEAF
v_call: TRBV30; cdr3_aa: AWAEGPLASQETQY
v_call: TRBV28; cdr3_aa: ASSLPLSEQY
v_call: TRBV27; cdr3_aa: ASSPGQGRIHTEAF
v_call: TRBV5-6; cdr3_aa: ASSSSYSNQPQH
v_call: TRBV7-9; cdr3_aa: SSSFHFNTEAF
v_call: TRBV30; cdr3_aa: AWNQQGLNTGELF
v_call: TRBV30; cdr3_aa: AWSGSHRTGSDTQY
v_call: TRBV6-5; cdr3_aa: ASSYRQGLGSPLH
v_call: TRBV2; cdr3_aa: ASSRSSRAGELF
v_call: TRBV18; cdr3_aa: ASSPVFQGASYEQY
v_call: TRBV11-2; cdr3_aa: ASGTLAAAGEQY
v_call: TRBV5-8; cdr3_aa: ASSYWTGSPNYGYT
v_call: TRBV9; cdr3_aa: ASSRLDSGANGLT
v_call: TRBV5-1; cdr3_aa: ASSERAAKGEKLF
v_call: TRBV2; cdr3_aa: ASSGQGGYT
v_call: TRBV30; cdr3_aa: AWSKSGDEKLF
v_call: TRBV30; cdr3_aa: AWSVSRGGFSQY
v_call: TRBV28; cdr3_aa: ASRQTGTETQY
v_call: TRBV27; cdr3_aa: ASRDRGRNDYGYT
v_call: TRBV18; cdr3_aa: ASSPTRWSCGY
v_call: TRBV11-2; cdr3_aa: ASSLASYPYGYT
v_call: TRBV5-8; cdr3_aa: ASSKAGGRFGFGTDTQY
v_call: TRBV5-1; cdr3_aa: ASSPGPRSGANGLT
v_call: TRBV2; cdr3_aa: ASSEGRSNQPQH
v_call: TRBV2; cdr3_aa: ASSDAGLGTGELF
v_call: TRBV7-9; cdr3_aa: ASSGTSSGELF
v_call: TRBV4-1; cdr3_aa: ASSQVQGAWADTQY
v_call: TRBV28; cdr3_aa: ASSLGAGTEAF
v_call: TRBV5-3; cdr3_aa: ARSHPGTSGRSYEQY